Following are 27 T cell receptor beta chains from one sample sequenced in a study of blood T cells in healthy people across ages. PCR was performed a second time for about 6 to 12 cycles using a sample-barcoded 5' primer and a J-beta primer mix. From the 5' RACE reads, TCRdb called clonotypes with MiXCR, one entry per CDR3 protein. The sample lists about 1.1 million distinct CDR3 sequences; 35% to 40% were seen once. The sample comprised blood. These receptors were collected from a man aged 18 to 29 in good health.

The V call is TRBV7-9, the J call TRBJ1-2; 11 bases are shared with TRBD1. CDR1 and CDR2 (germline): SEHNR, FQNEAQ (reference sequence). This CDR3 region has 13 residues. With V trimmed by 4 bases and J by 7 bases, 2 bases remained unmatched. DNA for the CDR3: TGTGCCAGCAGCTGGACAGGGGGCGCTGGCTACACCTTC. Protein: CASSWTGGAGYTF.

V gene TRBV3-1 combines with J gene TRBJ1-1, with 7 nucleotides matching TRBD1. The CDR3 extends over 16 amino acids. V shed 6 bases, J shed 0 bases, and the junction held 10 bases outside the gene matches. Germline CDR1 is LGHDT and CDR2 is YNNKEL (reference sequence). The chain's CDR3 is CASRPETGSMNTEAFF. CDR3 nucleotide sequence: TGTGCCAGCAGGCCCGAGACAGGGTCCATGAACACTGAAGCTTTCTTT.

The chain recombines TRBV20-1 with TRBJ2-5, with D possibly being TRBD1 (6 bases). Germline V gene data show CDR1 as DFQATT and CDR2 as SNEGSKA (reference sequence). This CDR3 is built from 13 residues. The germline V and J ends were trimmed by 6 bases and 5 bases, with 16 bases remaining between them. The CDR3 nucleotides read TGCAGTGCACACCAGGGGTTACAGGAGACCCAGTACTTC. Protein product: CSAHQGLQETQYF.

A few counts support this clonotype. This chain links TRBV7-2 with TRBJ1-6; unclear D gene. The CDR3 covers 15 residues. The germline V gene has CDR1 SGHTA and CDR2 FQGNSA. Trimming stripped 0 bases from V and 1 base from J, with 4 bases between. Written as DNA, the CDR3 is TGTGCCAGCAGCTTAGCAGGGTCCTATAATTCACCCCTCCACTTT. Protein sequence: CASSLAGSYNSPLHF.

This chain uses TRBV12-3 or TRBV12-4 with TRBJ1-1; 9 bases line up with TRBD1. This CDR3 contains 18 residues. V lost 4 bases and J lost 1; bases outside the gene matches: 13. The CDR3 region has the DNA TGTGCCAGCAGTTCTACCCGGGACAGGGCGCGAGGGAACACTGAAGCTTTCTTT. Its translation is CASSSTRDRARGNTEAFF.

The CDR3 DNA reads as TGTGCCAGCAGCCCGCTGGGGGTAAAGGGCTACACCTTC. It encodes CASSPLGVKGYTF. The chain links TRBV7-9 to TRBJ1-2, with D possibly TRBD1 on 5 matching bases. The CDR3 spans 13 residues. V gave up 5 bases and J gave up 8 bases, with 15 bases separating them. Germline V gene sequence: CDR1 SEHNR, CDR2 FQNEAQ (reference sequence).

In this sample, this clonotype turned up a few times. The J gene is TRBJ1-1, the V gene TRBV20-1; a weak D match, TRBD1 (5 bases). The length of the CDR3 is 15 residues. The V end was cut by 0 bases, the J end by 3 bases, with 14 bases between. Germline CDR1 DFQATT, CDR2 SNEGSKA (reference sequence). The CDR3 sequence is CSAREAVGGDTEAFF. DNA for the CDR3: TGCAGTGCTAGAGAAGCTGTTGGGGGGGACACTGAAGCTTTCTTT.

V is TRBV2 and J is TRBJ2-6; D is unclear. V was trimmed by 1 base and J by 2 bases, leaving 12 bases between them. This CDR3 is 17 amino acids long. Per germline, CDR1 SNHLY and CDR2 FYNNEI. CDR3 loop: CASSEVARRPGANVLTF. CDR3 nucleotide sequence: TGTGCCAGCAGTGAAGTGGCCCGCCGTCCTGGGGCCAACGTCCTGACTTTC.

As for this clonotype: A much larger clone lies one base from this, so it may be a read error. This sequence joins TRBV27 and TRBJ2-1, with no clear D. Near its end, the DNA agrees better with TRBJ2-7, so the J call may be wrong. The germline CDR1 and CDR2 sequences are MNHEY and SMNVEV (reference sequence). CDR3 length: 14 amino acids. CDR3 sequence reads: CDTLPRSSYNEQYF. DNA of the CDR3: TGTGACACCTTGCCCAGATCCTCCTACAATGAGCAGTACTTC.

As concerns this clonotype: A much bigger clone sits one base away, suggesting this may be a read error. V is TRBV7-9 and J is TRBJ2-6; no definite D call. The CDR3 is made up of 15 amino acids. Per germline, CDR1 SEHNR and CDR2 FQNEAQ (reference sequence). The chain's CDR3 is CAGSFESSGANVLTF. The CDR3 DNA reads TGTGCCGGCAGCTTTGAGTCCTCTGGGGCCAACGTCCTGACTTTC. Based on the CDR3 plus reference TRBV7-9 and TRBJ2-6, the full variable domain is DTGVSQNPRHKITKRGQNVTFRCDPISEHNRLYWYRQTLGQGPEFLTYFQNEAQLEKSRLLSDRFSAERPKGSFSTLEIQRTEQGDSAMYLCAGSFESSGANVLTFGAGSRLTVL.

The rearrangement links TRBV6-5 to TRBJ1-1; perhaps TRBD1 as D (5 bases). V was shortened by 8 bases and J by 1 base, with 14 bases between the two germline ends. Looked up from germline, CDR1 is MNHEY and CDR2 is SVGAGI. The CDR3 loop spans 14 amino acids. The CDR3 DNA reads TGTGCCAGCTCATGGGGGGGACGGAACACTGAAGCTTTCTTT. Amino acids: CASSWGGRNTEAFF.

The V gene is TRBV20-1, the J gene TRBJ1-2, with D possibly being TRBD1 (5 bases). Per germline, CDR1 DFQATT and CDR2 SNEGSKA (reference sequence). This CDR3 is built from 15 residues. V lost 0 bases, J lost 2 bases, and 13 bases lay in between. CDR3 in DNA: TGCAGTGCTAGAGATCAGGGCAGGAAAAACTATGGCTACACCTTC. It specifies CSARDQGRKNYGYTF.

This clonotype has a handful of counts. The chain combines TRBV12-3 or TRBV12-4 with TRBJ1-2; tentative D call: TRBD1 (5 bases). The CDR3 runs to 14 residues. The V and J ends lost 3 bases and 2 bases respectively, with 10 bases between them. This CDR3 reads CASSFDRLNYGYTF. CDR3 bases: TGTGCCAGCAGTTTTGACAGACTAAACTATGGCTACACCTTC.

Regarding this clonotype: This sequence may be a read error, since a much larger clone differs from it by one base. This rearrangement joins TRBV7-2 to TRBJ2-1; a possible D gene is TRBD2 (5 bases). CDR3 length: 13 residues. Germline V CDR1 and CDR2: SGHTA, FQGNSA. The ends were cut back, 6 bases at V and 9 bases at J, with 15 bases in the middle. This chain's CDR3 is CASRVDGLTEQFF. The CDR3 DNA is TGTGCCAGCAGAGTAGATGGACTGACTGAGCAGTTCTTC. Supplemented by reference TRBV7-2 and TRBJ2-1, the full variable domain reads GAGVSQSPSNKVTEKGKDVELRCDPISGHTALYWYRQSLGQGLEFLIYFQGNSAPDKSGLPSDRFSAERTGGSVSTLTIQRTQQEDSAVYLCASRVDGLTEQFFGPGTRLTVL.

This chain connects TRBV4-3 to TRBJ1-5, with D tentatively TRBD1 (5 bases). The CDR3 spans 14 residues. Germline values: CDR1 LGHNA, CDR2 YSLEER. Between the trimmed V and J ends, which lost 0 bases and 7 bases, there was a span of 10 bases. The CDR3 spells CASSQEVGRQPQHF. The CDR3 DNA sequence: TGCGCCAGCAGCCAAGAAGTGGGGCGGCAGCCCCAGCATTTT.

V gene TRBV29-1 combines with J gene TRBJ1-1, with D maybe TRBD1 (6 bases). This CDR3 has 15 amino acids. Germline CDR1 is SQVTM and CDR2 is ANQGSEA. The V end lost 7 bases, the J end lost 0 bases, and 18 bases lay between the germline ends. In DNA, the CDR3 is TGCAGCGCACCTCCGGGACATAACATGAACACTGAAGCTTTCTTT. Its protein is CSAPPGHNMNTEAFF.

Comments on this clonotype: This may be a read error: a much more frequent sequence differs by one nucleotide. This sequence joins TRBV7-2 and TRBJ1-2; 9 nucleotides line up with TRBD1. CDR1 is SGHTA and CDR2 is FQGNSA in the germline V gene. The CDR3 is 14 amino acids. CDR3 in amino acids: CASSNGTGNYDYTF. The CDR3 coding sequence is TGTGCCAGCAGCAACGGGACAGGGAACTATGACTACACCTTC.

This clonotype occurred a few times. The chain uses TRBV3-1 and TRBJ2-3, with TRBD2 matching 7 bases. The ends lost 0 bases at V and 0 bases at J; junction bases unmatched: 6. The CDR3 consists of 17 residues. Germline CDR1 is LGHDT and CDR2 is YNNKEL (reference sequence). CDR3 loop: CASSQDWGGESTDTQYF. The CDR3 bases are TGTGCCAGCAGCCAAGACTGGGGGGGGGAAAGCACAGATACGCAGTATTTT.

The chain couples TRBV6-6 to TRBJ1-6; 10 bases are a match to TRBD1. J lost 15 bases, V lost 6 bases, and 11 bases had no gene match. This CDR3 region has 14 residues. From germline, CDR1 is MNHNY and CDR2 SVGAGI (reference sequence). Written as DNA, the CDR3 is TGTGCCAGCAGGCCCGGGACAGGGGAGCCAGGCCTCCACTTT. Translated: CASRPGTGEPGLHF.

This clonotype was seen once. The chain employs TRBV6-5 and TRBJ2-5, with 8 bases matching TRBD2. TRBJ2-4 explains the end of the DNA better; the J call may be wrong. Germline CDR1 MNHEY, CDR2 SVGAGI. The CDR3 is made up of 16 amino acids. The CDR3 loop is CASSRTSSLAKNIQYF. CDR3 nucleotide sequence: TGTGCCAGCAGCCGGACTAGCTCCTTGGCCAAAAACATTCAGTACTTC.

The chain couples TRBV12-3 or TRBV12-4 to TRBJ1-1; D gene uncertain. V was shortened by 7 bases and J by 1 base, with 10 bases between the two germline ends. This CDR3 spans 13 amino acids. CDR3 protein: CASTNRENTEAFF. In DNA form, the CDR3 reads TGTGCCAGCACCAACAGAGAGAACACTGAAGCTTTCTTT.

This clonotype was recorded once. The chain carries TRBV7-9 and TRBJ2-4; possible D gene TRBD1, 5 bases. Germline V gene data show CDR1 as SEHNR and CDR2 as FQNEAQ (reference sequence). CDR3 length: 15 amino acids. Trimming shortened V by 5 bases and J by 6 bases, and 17 bases separated the two germline ends. CDR3 sequence reads: CASSRDLDSLNIQYF. Here the CDR3 DNA reads TGTGCCAGCAGCCGAGATCTTGACAGCCTAAACATTCAGTACTTC.

In its sample, this clonotype was seen a few times. The chain uses TRBV2 and TRBJ1-2; D is unresolved. This CDR3 is built from 15 residues. V lost 4 bases to trimming and J lost 8 bases, with 20 bases between them. CDR1 and CDR2 from the germline V gene are SNHLY and FYNNEI. The CDR3 bases are TGTGCCAGCAGTGTAAAGACATACCTAACCCCAGGCTACACCTTC. It is translated as CASSVKTYLTPGYTF. Variable domain in full (rest from reference TRBV2 and TRBJ1-2): EPEVTQTPSHQVTQMGQEVILRCVPISNHLYFYWYRQILGQKVEFLVSFYNNEISEKSEIFDDQFSVERPDGSNFTLKIRSTKLEDSAMYFCASSVKTYLTPGYTFGSGTRLTVV.

This chain uses TRBV9 with TRBJ2-3; perhaps TRBD2 as D (6 bases). CDR1 is SGDLS, CDR2 YYNGEE, per germline. The V end was cut by 4 bases, the J end by 6 bases, with 27 bases between. The CDR3 contains 18 residues. CDR3 nucleotides: TGTGCCAGCAGCACCCAATACTTACGGGCCTCGGAGGGCGATACGCAGTATTTT. Translated, it gives CASSTQYLRASEGDTQYF. Complete variable domain (other parts from reference TRBV9 and TRBJ2-3): DSGVTQTPKHLITATGQRVTLRCSPRSGDLSVYWYQQSLDQGLQFLIQYYNGEERAKGNILERFSAQQFPDLHSELNLSSLELGDSALYFCASSTQYLRASEGDTQYFGPGTRLTVL.

With respect to this clonotype: One base away lies a much larger clone, so this may be a sequencing read error. CDR3 nucleotide sequence: TGTGCCAACAGTGAACCAGGGAGCTCCTACAATGAGCAGTTCTTC. Its translation is CANSEPGSSYNEQFF. The chain carries TRBV25-1 and TRBJ2-1; tentatively, D is TRBD1 or TRBD2 (5 bases each). The CDR3 runs 15 residues. The germline V gene encodes CDR1 MGHDK and CDR2 SYGVNS.

The genes are TRBV4-3 and TRBJ2-7; 10 nucleotides match TRBD1. V gave up 3 bases and J gave up 3 bases; unmatched junction bases: 5. Germline lookup yields CDR1 LGHNA and CDR2 YSLEER. The CDR3 covers 15 residues. For the CDR3, the DNA is TGCGCCAGCAGCCAGGATTGGACAGGGGGCTACGAGCAGTACTTC. It translates to CASSQDWTGGYEQYF.

This rearrangement joins TRBV2 to TRBJ2-5, with no clear D. The germline gives CDR1 SNHLY, CDR2 FYNNEI. Trimming left V 11 bases short and J 3 bases short, with 25 bases between. This CDR3 spans 16 amino acids. The CDR3 sequence is CACMRNAGVSEETQYF. CDR3 coding DNA: TGTGCCTGCATGCGAAACGCCGGAGTATCGGAAGAGACCCAGTACTTC.